This T cell receptor (beta chain) is drawn from a study of Ad26.COV2.S vaccination and SARS-CoV-2 variants. General study findings and limits: Breadth, reportedly substantial, characterized the spike-specific CD8+ and CD4+ T cell responses after vaccination. Measurement of non-spike TCR breadth gave similar results in vaccine and placebo recipients. Individuals receiving vaccine had higher spike-specific TCR breadth than placebo recipients did.

The treatment was: over 15 received Ad26.COV2.S at low or high dose, single or two shots; a few received placebo; per-sample allocation not given. Each sample was drawn 63 days after the first injection (of vaccine or placebo). CDR3 length: 14 residues. Germline V gene lookup returns CDR1 MNHEY and CDR2 SMNVEV (reference sequence). J was trimmed by 7 bases and V by 2 bases; bases with no gene match: 7. Here immunoSEQ multiplex PCR was the method, and the copy in TCRdb shows in-frame clones only, minus some. The table shows about 680,000 clones, with 70% to 90% occurring only once. Notes on this clone: Its antigen remains unknown.

The source was peripheral blood, collected in a trial of Ad26.COV2.S vaccine versus placebo. The chain recombines TRBV27 with TRBJ1-2, with 7 bases that match TRBD1. The sequence was obtained from a person aged 18-65 years who received the Ad26.COV2.S COVID-19 vaccine or a placebo. The CDR3 reads CASSLLGTAGGYTF. The CDR3, as DNA: TGTGCCAGCAGTTTACTCGGGACAGCTGGTGGCTACACCTTC.